Included here is one T cell receptor beta chain sequence, with context. Its specificity is not known. Next came a second PCR, run for about 7 to 12 cycles, which used a sample-barcoded 5' primer along with a J-beta primer mix. A template-switch adaptor that had 12 random nucleotides put a tag on each cDNA molecule. TCRdb re-derived calls from the 5' RACE reads in MiXCR, one entry per CDR3 protein. This sample has 590,000 or so distinct CDR3 sequences, with roughly 31% found just once. This specimen belongs to a study of blood T cells in healthy people across ages. Study findings and constraints: Age advanced and TCR beta diversity per million T cells fell, roughly linearly. When one million T cells were used, diversity estimates were thought to be underestimates.

Russia was home to the donors, healthy Caucasian individuals aged about 6 to 90. The source is a woman aged 80 or over in good health. The sample was blood.

In DNA, the CDR3 is TGCAGCGTTGAAACTGTAGTTGCAGGGGAGCTGTTTTTT. This gives the protein CSVETVVAGELFF. The gene calls are TRBV29-1 and TRBJ2-2, with unresolved D. In germline, CDR1 is SQVTM, CDR2 ANQGSEA. CDR3 size: 13 residues. V was cut by 2 bases and J by 8 bases, with 12 bases left in between.